The 27 T cell receptor beta chains reported below all come from one sample, sequenced in a study of T cell changes during pregnancy in multiple sclerosis. Using immunoSEQ multiplex PCR, the repertoire was profiled, and TCRdb retains in-frame clones only, with some absent. Here the sample spans 78,000 or so clones, around nine tenths being singletons. Specimen: CD4+ T cells from peripheral blood mononuclear cells, collected before pregnancy. The source of these receptors is a female donor with multiple sclerosis, enrolled in a pregnancy study.

The CDR3 bases are TGTGCCAGCAGTCCGGCCAGGGGCCTGAACCCTAACTATGGCTACACCTTC. It codes for CASSPARGLNPNYGYTF. This chain links TRBV28 with TRBJ1-2, with a possible D match to TRBD1 (6 bases). Germline V gene sequence: CDR1 MDHEN, CDR2 SYDVKM. The CDR3 contains 17 residues. V shed 5 bases and J shed 0 bases, with 19 bases lying between them.

The rearrangement links TRBV18 to TRBJ2-3, with 8 bases fitting TRBD1. Trimming at V came to 0 bases and at J to 3 bases, leaving 8 bases not matched to a gene. This CDR3 contains 17 residues. Germline V gene lookup returns CDR1 KGHSH and CDR2 LQKENI. The DNA for the CDR3 is TGTGCCAGCTCACCACCGCTGATACAGGGGGAGACAGATACGCAGTATTTT. Translation gives CASSPPLIQGETDTQYF.

This clone has just one count. V gene TRBV5-1 combines with J gene TRBJ2-3, with no clear D. The CDR3 has 15 residues. Germline lookup yields CDR1 SGHRS and CDR2 YFSETQ. Deletions cut 0 bases from V and 1 base from J, with 9 bases between. The DNA of the CDR3 is TGCGCCAGCAGCTTGGCAGATCCCCGCACAGATACGCAGTATTTT. This sequence encodes CASSLADPRTDTQYF.

The CDR3 bases are TGCGCCAGCAGCTTGGGACGGGGGAGTCCGACTGAAGCTTTCTTT. Translated, it gives CASSLGRGSPTEAFF. This rearrangement joins TRBV5-1 to TRBJ1-1, with TRBD1 as a possible D gene (5 bases). Trimming removed 0 bases from V and 5 bases from J, with 14 bases in between. Germline CDR1 is SGHRS and CDR2 is YFSETQ. The CDR3 is made up of 15 amino acids.

This rearrangement joins TRBV7-2 to TRBJ2-2; 9 bases are shared with TRBD2. This CDR3 has 16 residues. Per germline, CDR1 SGHTA and CDR2 FQGNSA. V lost 4 bases to trimming and J lost 6 bases; unmatched junction nucleotides: 9. CDR3 amino acids: CASSSAAGGWAGELFF. The CDR3 coding sequence is TGTGCCAGCAGCTCAGCCGCGGGAGGGTGGGCCGGGGAGCTGTTTTTT.

V gene TRBV12-2 combines with J gene TRBJ1-4; TRBD1, the table's D call, lacks a check against the DNA. TRBV12-2 is described as a pseudogene. The CDR3 contains 19 residues. The CDR3 nucleotides are TGTGCAAGTCGCTTAAGCGTTTTTGAGACAGGGGCCTTTTTCGAAAAACTGTTTTTT. Amino acids: CASRLSVFETGAFFEKLFF.

The CDR3 here is CASSRDGLATRFSGANVLTF. CDR3 DNA: TGCGCCAGCAGCCGCGACGGACTAGCGACACGATTCTCTGGGGCCAACGTCCTGACTTTC. This chain joins TRBV5-1 and TRBJ2-6; 9 bases are shared with TRBD2. CDR3 size: 20 residues. V trimming: 4 bases; J trimming: 0 bases; junction bases outside the gene matches: 14. Per germline, CDR1 SGHRS and CDR2 YFSETQ.

The chain uses TRBV11-2 and TRBJ2-3, with 13 nucleotides matching TRBD2. CDR1 SGHAT and CDR2 FQNNGV come from the germline V gene. With V trimmed by 6 bases and J by 7 bases, 4 bases remained unmatched. The CDR3 covers 14 residues. The CDR3 loop is CASRRGLAGNTQYF. Written as DNA, the CDR3 is TGTGCCAGCAGGAGGGGACTAGCGGGGAATACGCAGTATTTT.

The CDR3 sequence: CATSRGPGHPNTGELFF. CDR3 coding DNA: TGTGCCACCAGCAGAGGACCGGGACACCCGAACACCGGGGAGCTGTTTTTT. This sequence joins TRBV15 and TRBJ2-2; a weak D match, TRBD1 (6 bases). Germline loops: CDR1 LNHNV, CDR2 YYDKDF (reference sequence). The CDR3 totals 17 residues. The V gene lost 1 base and the J gene lost 0 bases, with 12 bases spanning the gap.

The V gene is TRBV7-9, the J gene TRBJ2-1, with 7 bases identical to TRBD1. Trimming took 5 bases from V and 9 from J; bases not matched to a gene: 4. Germline assignment: CDR1 SEHNR and CDR2 FQNEAQ (reference sequence). The CDR3 length is 12 residues. The CDR3 sequence: CASSRQGIEQFF. The CDR3 nucleotides are TGTGCCAGCAGCCGACAGGGCATTGAGCAGTTCTTC.

The V gene is TRBV28, the J gene TRBJ2-1; 10 bases match TRBD2. Germline-derived CDR1 and CDR2 are MDHEN and SYDVKM. The CDR3 contains 16 residues. J lost 1 base, V lost 2 bases, and 2 bases had no gene match. CDR3 DNA: TGTGCCAGCAGTTTAAGCGGGAGGGCGTCCTACAATGAGCAGTTCTTC. It translates to CASSLSGRASYNEQFF.

V and J are TRBV27 and TRBJ2-7; 13 bases match TRBD2. The CDR3 is made up of 17 amino acids. V shed 3 bases and J 5 bases; nucleotides not matched to a gene: 10. CDR1 is MNHEY and CDR2 is SMNVEV in the germline V gene (reference sequence). The CDR3, as DNA: TGTGCCAGCAGTTTCCGAAGGACTAGCGGGAGAACGGACGAGCAGTACTTC. Translated: CASSFRRTSGRTDEQYF.

This clone was detected only a few times. This chain uses TRBV9 with TRBJ1-1; D call uncertain. Trimming pared 2 bases from V and 7 bases from J, leaving 12 bases between. The CDR3 sequence is 13 residues long. Germline V gene lookup returns CDR1 SGDLS and CDR2 YYNGEE. The CDR3 is CASSVVSENEAFF. DNA of the CDR3: TGTGCCAGCAGCGTCGTAAGTGAGAATGAAGCTTTCTTT.

The chain recombines TRBV18 with TRBJ2-7; tentative D call: TRBD2 (6 bases). Per the germline V gene, CDR1 is KGHSH and CDR2 is LQKENI. Trimming cost V 4 bases and J 3 bases, with 16 bases left between them. This CDR3 region has 15 residues. The CDR3 DNA reads as TGTGCCAGCTCACAATCGGCGGGGCTAGTCTACGAGCAGTACTTC. Its translation is CASSQSAGLVYEQYF.

CDR3 DNA sequence: TGTGCCAGCAGTCATAGCGGGAGGGTCTACAATGAGCAGTTCTTC. Translated: CASSHSGRVYNEQFF. V usage is TRBV6-7 and J usage is TRBJ2-1; 11 positions match TRBD2. TRBV6-7 is an ORF, with its function uncertain. The V and J ends lost 5 bases and 3 bases, in that order; junction bases with no gene match: 3. CDR3 size: 15 residues.

The rearrangement joins TRBV14 to TRBJ2-5, with 7 bases matching TRBD2. From germline, CDR1 is SGHDN and CDR2 FVKESK. J was trimmed by 2 bases and V by 4 bases; bases with no gene match: 10. This CDR3 spans 16 amino acids. CDR3 residues: CASSPLGEGPQETQYF. In nucleotides, the CDR3 is TGTGCCAGCAGCCCCCTTGGGGAGGGCCCGCAAGAGACCCAGTACTTC.

The rearrangement links TRBV19 to TRBJ2-2; D is perhaps TRBD1 (5 bases). Germline lookup yields CDR1 LNHDA and CDR2 SQIVND (reference sequence). Trimming stripped 3 bases from V and 5 bases from J, with 13 bases between. This CDR3 comprises 15 residues. The CDR3 DNA follows: TGTGCCAGTAGTATGGTAAAGGGGTTAACCGGGGAGCTGTTTTTT. It encodes CASSMVKGLTGELFF.

CDR3 bases: TGTGCCAGCAGCCCCCGTCCTGGGGGGATTGGAAACACCATATATTTT. This encodes CASSPRPGGIGNTIYF. The rearrangement links TRBV9 to TRBJ1-3; a weak D match, TRBD1 (5 bases). Germline V gene sequence: CDR1 SGDLS, CDR2 YYNGEE. CDR3 size: 16 residues. V shed 4 bases and J shed 3 bases, with 17 bases lying between them.

This chain joins TRBV5-1 and TRBJ2-1; the match to TRBD2 covers 10 bases. Germline CDR1 reads SGHRS; CDR2 reads YFSETQ. This CDR3 is built from 16 residues. V gave up 6 bases and J gave up 4 bases; unmatched junction bases: 10. CDR3 region: CASKAAWTSGYNEQFF. CDR3 nucleotide sequence: TGCGCCAGCAAGGCAGCTTGGACTAGCGGATACAATGAGCAGTTCTTC.

The chain is built from TRBV19 and TRBJ2-6; D is ambiguous. With 3 bases removed from V and 1 base from J, the gap between germline ends came to 7 bases. Germline CDR1 LNHDA, CDR2 SQIVND (reference sequence). This CDR3 comprises 15 residues. The CDR3 coding sequence is TGTGCCAGTAGTATTATGCAGTCTGGGGCCAACGTCCTGACTTTC. Protein: CASSIMQSGANVLTF.

V gene TRBV25-1 combines with J gene TRBJ2-7; D is possibly TRBD2 (6 bases). The germline V gene encodes CDR1 MGHDK and CDR2 SYGVNS. Trimming shortened V by 4 bases and J by 6 bases, and 10 bases separated the two germline ends. CDR3 length: 12 residues. The CDR3 spells CASSGGTPEQYF. CDR3 in DNA: TGTGCCAGCAGTGGCGGGACTCCCGAGCAGTACTTC.

This clone was counted a single time. This chain joins TRBV9 and TRBJ2-1, with 14 bases that match TRBD2. The CDR3 contains 18 residues. Trimming cost V 0 bases and J 0 bases; bases outside gene matches: 2. CDR1 is SGDLS and CDR2 is YYNGEE in the germline V gene. DNA of the CDR3: TGTGCCAGCAGCGTAGGACTAGCGGGGGGGAGCTCCTACAATGAGCAGTTCTTC. Amino acids: CASSVGLAGGSSYNEQFF.

This chain joins TRBV19 and TRBJ2-1; 9 nucleotides line up with TRBD2. V was clipped by 0 bases and J by 2 bases; unmatched bases: 5. The CDR3 spans 17 residues. Germline values: CDR1 LNHDA, CDR2 SQIVND (reference sequence). CDR3 residues: CASSIDSGSLPYNEQFF. As DNA, the CDR3 is TGTGCCAGTAGTATAGATAGCGGGAGTTTGCCCTACAATGAGCAGTTCTTC.

The rearrangement joins TRBV4-3 to TRBJ1-6; 11 nucleotides match TRBD1. Germline V gene data show CDR1 as LGHNA and CDR2 as YSLEER. The CDR3 has 16 residues. The ends lost 0 bases at V and 10 bases at J; junction bases unmatched: 5. The CDR3 nucleotides read TGCGCCAGCAGCCAAGATTTGGGGACAGGGGGATCACCCCTCCACTTT. Residues: CASSQDLGTGGSPLHF.

The chain uses TRBV19 and TRBJ2-2; tentatively, D is TRBD2 (6 bases). The CDR3 loop spans 15 amino acids. Germline V gene sequence: CDR1 LNHDA, CDR2 SQIVND (reference sequence). V shed 7 bases and J shed 1 base, with 13 bases lying between them. The CDR3 bases are TGTGCCAGTATCGGAGGTAGCGGGAACACCGGGGAGCTGTTTTTT. It is translated as CASIGGSGNTGELFF.

This clone was found a few times. V gene TRBV19 combines with J gene TRBJ1-5, with D possibly TRBD1 on 5 matching bases. Germline CDR1 is LNHDA and CDR2 is SQIVND (reference sequence). Trimming took 4 bases from V and 0 from J, leaving 10 bases between them. The CDR3 is 15 residues long. CDR3 sequence (DNA): TGTGCCAGTAGTACCGCAGGGTATAGCAATCAGCCCCAGCATTTT. It yields the protein CASSTAGYSNQPQHF.

The V and J genes are TRBV27 and TRBJ2-7; 10 bases line up with TRBD1. Trimming took 8 bases from V and 2 from J; bases not matched to a gene: 6. The CDR3 contains 14 residues. The V gene's germline CDR1 is MNHEY and CDR2 SMNVEV (reference sequence). The CDR3 bases are TGTGCCAGCGCAAAAGGACAGGGGGCCTACGAGCAGTACTTC. Amino acids: CASAKGQGAYEQYF.